This T cell receptor beta chain was sequenced for a study of blood T cell repertoires in COVID-19 (TCRdb year 2020). For the study in its entirety: Collaborator samples came from the United States, Italy and Spain and covered acute and convalescent phases of COVID-19. Subjects who had been exposed to COVID-19, were actively infected with it, or had recovered from it provided the deeply sampled blood TCRbeta repertoires that made up the dataset. Nearly every sample came with metadata listing a de-identified subject ID, COVID-19 status, age in years and sex. The prospective study material was composed of cDNA or gDNA derived from T cells, B-cell-depleted T cells, or PBMCs. A freely available public database, intended as a resource for researchers studying the immune response to SARS-CoV-2, is where the repertoires were released. Where available, HLA class I and class II types were taken from metadata supplied by the sample provider and were not determined by assay-based typing. The samples were drawn from the first 160 participants of the ongoing ImmuneRACE study and from some 1,300 subjects provided by 6 global collaborators.

Each collaborating institution followed its own protocols to collect whole blood in K2EDTA tubes. For TCRbeta analysis, collaborators shipped samples in one of three forms: frozen whole blood, isolated PBMCs, or DNA extracted from either of those sample types. The CDR3 goes from the cysteine to the phenylalanine over 13 residues. Only CDR3 DNA is held: 39 bases, read in frame from base 1. The germline V gene (reference sequence) supplies CDR1 SGHAT and CDR2 FQDESV. Trimming at the junction amounts to 3 bases on V and 5 bases on J, and the germline ends lie 10 bases apart. The immunoSEQ Assay, a bias-controlled multiplex PCR, was used to amplify TCRbeta CDR3 regions from genomic DNA. Under the source paper's analysis protocol: The number of nucleated cells in each sample was estimated from the amplification of reference gene primers within the assay. Sequence reads were collapsed and filtered to measure the absolute abundance of every unique TCRbeta CDR3 rearrangement. For each sample, productive Simpson clonality was calculated as the square root of Simpson's diversity index across productive rearrangements. TCRdb obtained this table from immuneACCESS and retained in-frame rearrangements with V and J assigned. These tables miss some clones; where compared with another copy, unresolved V genes account for less than half of the shortfall, and the remainder is unexplained. V and J calls and clone size are given by that table; D and trimming were obtained from the DNA. Counted in this sample were over 100,000 clones; roughly 88% of them appeared once. In total, the top ten clones hold 0.7% to 1% of the sample.

Beyond this particular receptor, the publication reports: The amount of clinical and demographic metadata varied by source and participant and was provided uncurated.

Concerning this clone itself: It lacks a known antigen. Base qualities are not at hand, and no much larger clone is one base apart.

The specimen was peripheral blood. The TCR sequence derives from a woman between 65 and 79 years old with acute or convalescent COVID-19. Rearrangement joined TRBV11-1 to TRBJ2-5, with an unclear D gene assignment. The CDR3 reads CASSFGSRETQYF. DNA sequence: TGTGCCAGCAGCTTCGGCTCGAGGGAGACCCAGTACTTC.